Each of the 25 T cell receptor beta chains below was sequenced from the same sample in a study of CD8+ T cells in alopecia areata. Treatment of the sample: oral pan-JAK inhibitor, 5-10 mg twice daily. RNA was isolated and reverse transcribed to cDNA, the sequencing template. Data came from immunoSEQ multiplex PCR; TCRdb stores just in-frame clones and leaves some out. The sample yields around 160,000 clones, less than 80% seen once. The sample here was CD4+ T cells sorted from blood, taken at week 24, from a patient treated with tofacitinib. The receptors were gathered from a human donor with alopecia areata.

The J gene is TRBJ1-5, the V gene TRBV7-9; no clear D gene. The CDR3 has 12 amino acids. V was shortened by 8 bases and J by 0 bases, with 5 bases between the two germline ends. Germline-derived CDR1 and CDR2 are SEHNR and FQNEAQ (reference sequence). This CDR3 reads CASGISNQPQHF. CDR3 nucleotide sequence: TGTGCCAGCGGAATTAGCAATCAGCCCCAGCATTTT.

The chain couples TRBV7-8 to TRBJ1-1; D remains ambiguous. The CDR3 runs 13 residues. Germline assignment: CDR1 SGHVS and CDR2 FQNEAQ. Between the trimmed V and J ends, which lost 7 bases and 1 base, there was a span of 10 bases. CDR3 bases: TGTGCCAGCACTAGATCAAGGAACACTGAAGCTTTCTTT. Amino acid sequence: CASTRSRNTEAFF.

The chain recombines TRBV11-3 with TRBJ2-3, with D possibly being TRBD1 or TRBD2 (5 bases each). The germline gives CDR1 SGHNT, CDR2 YENEEA. V was trimmed by 5 bases and J by 10 bases, leaving 16 bases between them. The CDR3 is made up of 13 amino acids. The CDR3 is CASSQDPGTAQYF. As DNA, the CDR3 is TGTGCCAGCAGCCAGGATCCCGGGACGGCGCAGTATTTT.

This chain links TRBV13 with TRBJ1-2; TRBD1 might be the D (5 bases). V was shortened by 3 bases and J by 4 bases, with 15 bases between the two germline ends. The germline gives CDR1 PRHDT, CDR2 FYEKMQ (reference sequence). This CDR3 has 15 residues. CDR3 in amino acids: CASSFDQGRGYGYTF. DNA of the CDR3: TGTGCCAGCAGCTTCGATCAGGGACGGGGCTATGGCTACACCTTC.

The V call is TRBV6-5, the J call TRBJ1-1; TRBD1 aligns across 9 bases. Germline V gene lookup returns CDR1 MNHEY and CDR2 SVGAGI. The CDR3 contains 16 residues. V dropped 0 bases and J dropped 0; count of bases not matched to a gene: 2. The CDR3 DNA follows: TGTGCCAGCAGTTACTCGGGACAGGGCATGAACACTGAAGCTTTCTTT. Amino acid sequence: CASSYSGQGMNTEAFF.

The genes are TRBV29-1 and TRBJ1-1, with a tentative D call TRBD1 (5 bases). Germline V gene data show CDR1 as SQVTM and CDR2 as ANQGSEA. V was clipped by 8 bases and J by 4 bases, with 17 bases between them. The CDR3 loop spans 13 amino acids. The DNA of the CDR3 is TGCAGCACGAGTAAGGGGTCGGGCACTGAAGCTTTCTTT. As protein: CSTSKGSGTEAFF.

As to this clone: This likely stems from a read error, as it lies one base from a far larger clone. The gene calls are TRBV27 and TRBJ2-7; D unresolved. Germline loops: CDR1 MNHEY, CDR2 SMNVEV (reference sequence). Deletions cut 2 bases from V and 3 bases from J, with 2 bases between. The CDR3 totals 11 residues. The CDR3 DNA follows: TGTGCCAGCAGTTTAGGCTACGAGCAGTACTTC. It codes for CASSLGYEQYF.

The chain employs TRBV4-1 and TRBJ2-3; 8 nucleotides line up with TRBD2. This CDR3 comprises 15 residues. The ends lost 3 bases at V and 2 bases at J; junction bases unmatched: 4. Germline CDR1 MGHRA, CDR2 YSYEKL. CDR3 sequence (DNA): TGCGCCAGCAGCCAGACAGCGGGGGTCACAGATACGCAGTATTTT. This codes for CASSQTAGVTDTQYF.

V gene TRBV23-1 combines with J gene TRBJ1-6; D is possibly TRBD1 (5 bases). TRBV23-1 is an ORF for which the function is uncertain. The V gene lost 2 bases and the J gene lost 0 bases, with 5 bases spanning the gap. The CDR3 spans 15 residues. CDR3 in DNA: TGCGCCAGCAGTCAACAGGGCTCCTATAATTCACCCCTCCACTTT. This translates into CASSQQGSYNSPLHF.

This clone was found a few times. The rearrangement joins TRBV30 to TRBJ2-7, with 11 bases matching TRBD1. CDR1 is GTSNPN and CDR2 is SVGIG in the germline V gene (reference sequence). The length of the CDR3 is 13 residues. V shed 3 bases, J shed 12 bases, and the junction held 10 bases outside the gene matches. For the CDR3, the DNA is TGTGCCTGGAGCGTTCCCGGGACAGGGGGTCTGTACTTC. Its translation: CAWSVPGTGGLYF.

The chain uses TRBV18 and TRBJ1-1, with D possibly being TRBD1 (5 bases). The CDR3 length is 14 residues. Germline lookup yields CDR1 KGHSH and CDR2 LQKENI. Trimming left V 1 base short and J 6 bases short, with 12 bases between. CDR3 bases: TGTGCCAGCTCACCACGTGGGGGGGATGCTGAAGCTTTCTTT. This sequence encodes CASSPRGGDAEAFF. The full variable domain, its missing parts supplied by reference TRBV18 and TRBJ1-1, is NAGVMQNPRHLVRRRGQEARLRCSPMKGHSHVYWYRQLPEEGLKFMVYLQKENIIDESGMPKERFSAEFPKEGPSILRIQQVVRGDSAAYFCASSPRGGDAEAFFGQGTRLTVV.

V and J are TRBV18 and TRBJ2-3; D is perhaps TRBD1 (6 bases). The CDR3 extends over 14 amino acids. Trimming cost V 3 bases and J 2 bases, with 9 bases left between them. Germline lookup yields CDR1 KGHSH and CDR2 LQKENI. CDR3 amino acids: CASSPDSHTDTQYF. The CDR3, as DNA: TGTGCCAGCTCACCGGACAGTCACACAGATACGCAGTATTTT.

This clone was recorded a few times. An end of the junction differs from the germline gene, which may be a read error. The chain couples TRBV2 to TRBJ1-5; D is unresolved. This CDR3 has 16 amino acids. Per germline, CDR1 SNHLY and CDR2 FYNNEI. The CDR3: CASSESIVYSNQPQHF. In nucleotides, the CDR3 is TGTGCCAGTAGTGAATCGATTGTTTATAGCAATCAGCCCCAGCATTTT.

The chain couples TRBV5-1 to TRBJ2-7; possible D gene TRBD1, 6 bases. V was trimmed by 6 bases and J by 0 bases, leaving 13 bases between them. The CDR3 has 14 residues. The germline gives CDR1 SGHRS, CDR2 YFSETQ. The CDR3 is CASTTDSYSYEQYF. The CDR3 bases are TGCGCCAGCACCACGGACAGTTACTCCTACGAGCAGTACTTC.

V gene TRBV6-5 combines with J gene TRBJ1-1, with a possible D match to TRBD1 (6 bases). The V gene's germline CDR1 is MNHEY and CDR2 SVGAGI. V was pared by 7 bases and J by 1 base, with 13 bases between. The CDR3 consists of 14 residues. The CDR3: CASTKGGGNTEAFF. The CDR3 DNA sequence: TGTGCCAGCACCAAAGGGGGAGGGAACACTGAAGCTTTCTTT.

V and J are TRBV5-1 and TRBJ2-7; 10 bases fit TRBD1. This CDR3 region has 14 residues. J lost 3 bases, V lost 4 bases, and 4 bases had no gene match. The germline CDR1 and CDR2 sequences are SGHRS and YFSETQ. The DNA of the CDR3 is TGCGCCAGCAGCCCCGGGACAGGGGTCTACGAGCAGTACTTC. Translating gives CASSPGTGVYEQYF. Full variable domain (remainder filled in from reference TRBV5-1 and TRBJ2-7): KAGVTQTPRYLIKTRGQQVTLSCSPISGHRSVSWYQQTPGQGLQFLFEYFSETQRNKGNFPGRFSGRQFSNSRSEMNVSTLELGDSALYLCASSPGTGVYEQYFGPGTRLTVT.

The chain couples TRBV19 to TRBJ2-5, with D tentatively TRBD2 (5 bases). V was pared by 3 bases and J by 5 bases, with 13 bases between. This CDR3 contains 14 residues. Germline CDR1 and CDR2: LNHDA and SQIVND (reference sequence). Here the CDR3 DNA reads TGTGCCAGTAGTATGGATCGGGGTTGGGAGACCCAGTACTTC. It yields the protein CASSMDRGWETQYF.

This clone has a count of ten or more. The genes are TRBV15 and TRBJ1-3; D uncertain. V lost 3 bases to trimming and J lost 2 bases, with 11 bases between them. The CDR3 spans 15 residues. The V gene's germline CDR1 is LNHNV and CDR2 YYDKDF (reference sequence). CDR3 amino acids: CATSSRHETGNTIYF. The CDR3 region has the DNA TGTGCCACCAGCAGCAGACATGAGACTGGAAACACCATATATTTT.

V gene TRBV2 combines with J gene TRBJ1-1; 12 nucleotides match TRBD1. The germline CDR1 and CDR2 sequences are SNHLY and FYNNEI. The junction had 6 bases not matched to a gene; V was cut back by 6 bases and J by 4 bases. The CDR3 spans 15 residues. Here the CDR3 DNA reads TGTGCCAGCAGGGGGACAGGGGGCTGGGGCACTGAAGCTTTCTTT. Translating gives CASRGTGGWGTEAFF. Together with reference TRBV2 and TRBJ1-1, the CDR3 gives the full variable domain: EPEVTQTPSHQVTQMGQEVILRCVPISNHLYFYWYRQILGQKVEFLVSFYNNEISEKSEIFDDQFSVERPDGSNFTLKIRSTKLEDSAMYFCASRGTGGWGTEAFFGQGTRLTVV.

The sample holds a few counts of this clone. J is TRBJ2-1 and V is TRBV4-2, with TRBD2 matching over 11 bases. Germline CDR1 and CDR2: LGHNA and YNFKEQ. The CDR3 has 16 residues. After removal of 3 bases from V and 5 bases from J, the junction contained 6 bases not matched to a gene. CDR3 sequence: CASSQVLAGEHNEQFF. The CDR3 nucleotides are TGTGCCAGCAGCCAGGTACTAGCGGGGGAGCACAATGAGCAGTTCTTC.

The CDR3 reads CASSYGLGYGYTF. CDR3 nucleotide sequence: TGTGCCAGCAGTTACGGGCTGGGCTATGGCTACACCTTC. V usage is TRBV6-6 and J usage is TRBJ1-2; D unresolved. In germline, CDR1 is MNHNY, CDR2 SVGAGI (reference sequence). V dropped 2 bases and J dropped 4 bases, with 8 bases sitting between them. The CDR3 sequence is 13 residues long.

This rearrangement joins TRBV4-1 to TRBJ1-1; 7 bases align to TRBD1. This CDR3 comprises 13 residues. CDR1 and CDR2 (germline): MGHRA, YSYEKL. The J segment lost 1 base and the V segment lost 4 bases, leaving 0 bases of the junction unmatched. CDR3 region: CASSRQGNTEAFF. The CDR3 DNA reads TGCGCCAGCAGCCGACAGGGGAACACTGAAGCTTTCTTT.

The V gene is TRBV5-6, the J gene TRBJ2-7; D may be TRBD2 (6 bases). This CDR3 comprises 14 residues. The V end lost 4 bases, the J end lost 5 bases, and 16 bases lay between the germline ends. Per the germline V gene, CDR1 is SGHDT and CDR2 is YYEEEE. CDR3 DNA: TGTGCCAGCAGCCCAGGAGGAGGGCTCCACGAGCAGTACTTC. Protein sequence: CASSPGGGLHEQYF. The full variable domain, completed using reference TRBV5-6 and TRBJ2-7, is DAGVTQSPTHLIKTRGQQVTLRCSPKSGHDTVSWYQQALGQGPQFIFQYYEEEERQRGNFPDRFSGHQFPNYSSELNVNALLLGDSALYLCASSPGGGLHEQYFGPGTRLTVT.

This clone was recorded a few times. The genes are TRBV29-1 and TRBJ2-1; the match to TRBD2 covers 10 bases. Looked up from germline, CDR1 is SQVTM and CDR2 is ANQGSEA. The CDR3 loop spans 15 amino acids. V was clipped by 4 bases and J by 6 bases; unmatched bases: 9. CDR3 residues: CSVGQLAGIVNEQFF. The CDR3 nucleotides read TGCAGCGTTGGCCAACTAGCGGGGATCGTCAATGAGCAGTTCTTC.

The gene calls are TRBV7-9 and TRBJ2-7; unclear D gene. Germline loops: CDR1 SEHNR, CDR2 FQNEAQ (reference sequence). This CDR3 is built from 14 residues. Trimming removed 0 bases from V and 3 bases from J, with 9 bases in between. The CDR3 is CASSLATQYYEQYF. The CDR3 coding sequence is TGTGCCAGCAGCTTAGCAACACAATACTACGAGCAGTACTTC. Based on the CDR3 plus reference TRBV7-9 and TRBJ2-7, the full variable domain is DTGVSQNPRHKITKRGQNVTFRCDPISEHNRLYWYRQTLGQGPEFLTYFQNEAQLEKSRLLSDRFSAERPKGSFSTLEIQRTEQGDSAMYLCASSLATQYYEQYFGPGTRLTVT.